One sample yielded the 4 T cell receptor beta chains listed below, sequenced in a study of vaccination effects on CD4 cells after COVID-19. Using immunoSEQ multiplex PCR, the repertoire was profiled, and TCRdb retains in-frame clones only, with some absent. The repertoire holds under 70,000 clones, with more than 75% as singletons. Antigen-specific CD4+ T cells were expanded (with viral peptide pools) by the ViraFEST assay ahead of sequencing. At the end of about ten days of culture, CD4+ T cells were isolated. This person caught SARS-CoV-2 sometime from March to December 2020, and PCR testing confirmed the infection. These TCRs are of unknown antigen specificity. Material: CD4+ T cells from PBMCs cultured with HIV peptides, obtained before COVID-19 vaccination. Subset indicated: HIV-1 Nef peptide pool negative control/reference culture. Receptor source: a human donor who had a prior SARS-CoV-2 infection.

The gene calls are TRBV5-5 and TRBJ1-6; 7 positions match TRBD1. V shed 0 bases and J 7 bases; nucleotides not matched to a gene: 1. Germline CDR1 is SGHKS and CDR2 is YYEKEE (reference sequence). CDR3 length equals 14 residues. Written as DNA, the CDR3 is TGTGCCAGCAGCTTGGACAGGGGAAATTCACCCCTCCACTTT. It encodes CASSLDRGNSPLHF.

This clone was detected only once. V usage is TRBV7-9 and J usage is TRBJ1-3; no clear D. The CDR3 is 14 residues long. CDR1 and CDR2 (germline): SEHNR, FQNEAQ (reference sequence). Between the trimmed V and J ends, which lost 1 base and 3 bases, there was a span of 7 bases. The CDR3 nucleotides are TGTGCCAGCAGCTTAGGCGAAATTGGAAACACCATATATTTT. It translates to CASSLGEIGNTIYF.

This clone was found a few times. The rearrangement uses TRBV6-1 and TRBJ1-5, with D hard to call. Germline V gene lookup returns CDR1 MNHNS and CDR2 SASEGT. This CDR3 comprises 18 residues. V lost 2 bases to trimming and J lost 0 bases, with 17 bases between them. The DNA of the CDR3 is TGTGCCAGCAGTGAAATAGTCTGGGGATCCCTTAGCAATCAGCCCCAGCATTTT. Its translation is CASSEIVWGSLSNQPQHF.

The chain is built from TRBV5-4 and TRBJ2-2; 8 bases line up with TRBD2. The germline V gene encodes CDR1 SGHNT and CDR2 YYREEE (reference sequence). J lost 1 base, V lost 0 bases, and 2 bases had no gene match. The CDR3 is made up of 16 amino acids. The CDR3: CASSLGLAGNTGELFF. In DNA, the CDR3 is TGTGCCAGCAGCTTGGGGCTAGCGGGGAACACCGGGGAGCTGTTTTTT.